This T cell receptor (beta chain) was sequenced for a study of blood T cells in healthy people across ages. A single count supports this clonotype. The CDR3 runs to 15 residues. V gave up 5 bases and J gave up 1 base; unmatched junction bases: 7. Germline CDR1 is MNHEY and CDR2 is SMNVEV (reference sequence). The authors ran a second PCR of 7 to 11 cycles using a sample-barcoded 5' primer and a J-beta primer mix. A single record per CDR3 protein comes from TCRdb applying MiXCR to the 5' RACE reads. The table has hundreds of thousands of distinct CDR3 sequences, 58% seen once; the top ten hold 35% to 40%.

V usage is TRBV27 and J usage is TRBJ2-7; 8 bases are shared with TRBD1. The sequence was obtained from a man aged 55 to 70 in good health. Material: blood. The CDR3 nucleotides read TGTGCCAGCAGTGCAAGGACAGGGTGGTCCTACGAGCAGTACTTC. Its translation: CASSARTGWSYEQYF.